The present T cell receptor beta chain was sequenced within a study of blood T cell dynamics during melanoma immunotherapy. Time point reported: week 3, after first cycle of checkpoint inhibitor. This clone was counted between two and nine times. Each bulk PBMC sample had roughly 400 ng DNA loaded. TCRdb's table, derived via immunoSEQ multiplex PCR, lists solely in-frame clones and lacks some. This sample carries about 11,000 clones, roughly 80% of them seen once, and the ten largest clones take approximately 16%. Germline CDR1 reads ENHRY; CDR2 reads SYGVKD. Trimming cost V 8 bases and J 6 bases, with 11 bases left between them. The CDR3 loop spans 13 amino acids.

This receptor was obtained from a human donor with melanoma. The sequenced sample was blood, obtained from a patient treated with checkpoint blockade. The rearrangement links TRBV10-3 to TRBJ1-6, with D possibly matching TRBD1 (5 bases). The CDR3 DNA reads TGTGCCATCCAGGGACTGATTAATTCACCCCTCCACTTT. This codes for CAIQGLINSPLHF.